Following are 26 T cell receptor beta chains from one sample sequenced in a study of OX40 agonist ivuxolimab in advanced cancers. Produced via immunoSEQ multiplex PCR; TCRdb's table is partial and in-frame only. The top ten hold 4.4% of the sample, which has tens of thousands of clones, nearly 80% seen once. The specimen comprised CD4+ or CD8+ T cells sorted from blood, sampled in a trial of the OX40 agonist ivuxolimab. These receptor sequences come from an adult with an advanced solid tumor such as melanoma, head and neck, liver or kidney cancer.

This clone was seen a few times. V is TRBV10-3 and J is TRBJ2-3; no clear D. Germline V CDR1 and CDR2: ENHRY, SYGVKD. The V gene lost 0 bases and the J gene lost 5 bases, with 9 bases spanning the gap. The CDR3 consists of 14 residues. DNA for the CDR3: TGTGCCATCAGTGAGTCTTGGGTCCAAGATACGCAGTATTTT. It encodes CAISESWVQDTQYF.

The chain combines TRBV2 with TRBJ2-7; TRBD2 matches at 9 bases. Germline trimming cut 5 bases from V and 6 bases from J; bases unmatched to any gene: 5. In germline, CDR1 is SNHLY, CDR2 FYNNEI. This CDR3 spans 13 amino acids. The CDR3 DNA sequence: TGTGCCAGCAGTAAGAGGGGACTAGCCGAGCAGTACTTC. The encoded protein is CASSKRGLAEQYF. Complete variable domain (other parts from reference TRBV2 and TRBJ2-7): EPEVTQTPSHQVTQMGQEVILRCVPISNHLYFYWYRQILGQKVEFLVSFYNNEISEKSEIFDDQFSVERPDGSNFTLKIRSTKLEDSAMYFCASSKRGLAEQYFGPGTRLTVT.

This clone has a handful of counts. The chain carries TRBV5-8 and TRBJ2-1; 11 bases are shared with TRBD1. The CDR3 covers 15 residues. The V segment lost 2 bases and the J segment 6 bases; nucleotides outside the gene matches: 4. Germline V CDR1 and CDR2: SGHTS, YDEGEE. CDR3 in amino acids: CASSFGTGGVNEQFF. The CDR3 DNA reads TGTGCCAGCAGCTTTGGGACAGGGGGAGTCAATGAGCAGTTCTTC. The complete variable domain, with remaining parts taken from reference TRBV5-8 and TRBJ2-1, reads EAGVTQSPTHLIKTRGQQATLRCSPISGHTSVYWYQQALGLGLQFLLWYDEGEERNRGNFPPRFSGRQFPNYSSELNVNALELEDSALYLCASSFGTGGVNEQFFGPGTRLTVL.

V gene TRBV7-8 combines with J gene TRBJ1-5; possibly TRBD1 for D (6 bases). In germline, CDR1 is SGHVS, CDR2 FQNEAQ. V was shortened by 3 bases and J by 3 bases, with 15 bases between the two germline ends. CDR3 length: 16 residues. Here the CDR3 reads CASSFGGAPINQPQHF. CDR3 nucleotide sequence: TGTGCCAGCAGCTTCGGGGGGGCACCGATCAATCAGCCCCAGCATTTT.

This chain uses TRBV9 with TRBJ2-6; D is unresolved. The CDR3 is made up of 13 amino acids. From germline, CDR1 is SGDLS and CDR2 YYNGEE. V shed 4 bases and J shed 0 bases, with 2 bases lying between them. In DNA form, the CDR3 reads TGTGCCAGCAGCCCCTCTGGGGCCAACGTCCTGACTTTC. Translation: CASSPSGANVLTF.

The chain combines TRBV11-2 with TRBJ2-2; 8 bases fit TRBD1. The germline V gene has CDR1 SGHAT and CDR2 FQNNGV. J was trimmed by 4 bases and V by 4 bases; bases with no gene match: 5. CDR3 length: 15 amino acids. CDR3 DNA sequence: TGTGCCAGCAGCTCCTACAGGGGGACCACCGGGGAGCTGTTTTTT. Its translation is CASSSYRGTTGELFF.

This clone was detected only once. The V and J genes are TRBV16 and TRBJ1-1, with D perhaps TRBD1 (5 bases). The CDR3 extends over 13 amino acids. V was cut by 8 bases and J by 0 bases, with 10 bases left in between. Germline CDR1 KGHSY, CDR2 FQNENV. CDR3 nucleotides: TGTGCCAGCTCCAGGGTTCTGAACACTGAAGCTTTCTTT. This codes for CASSRVLNTEAFF.

This chain links TRBV6-5 with TRBJ1-3; D is uncertain. Trimming took off 7 bases at V and 2 bases at J, with 9 bases between the two ends. In germline, CDR1 is MNHEY, CDR2 SVGAGI. The CDR3 length is 13 residues. The chain's CDR3 is CASTRGTGNTIYF. The CDR3 region has the DNA TGTGCCAGCACCCGAGGTACTGGAAACACCATATATTTT.

J is TRBJ2-7 and V is TRBV7-2, with D unresolved. V lost 3 bases, J lost 2 bases, and 8 bases lay in between. This CDR3 has 13 residues. Germline assignment: CDR1 SGHTA and CDR2 FQGNSA. CDR3 sequence (DNA): TGTGCCAGCAGCTTGAATCCTACCTACGAGCAGTACTTC. This encodes CASSLNPTYEQYF.

This clone was observed a few times. The chain uses TRBV9 and TRBJ1-1; 9 nucleotides align to TRBD1. Germline trimming cut 3 bases from V and 4 bases from J; bases unmatched to any gene: 7. The CDR3 is 15 amino acids. The germline V gene has CDR1 SGDLS and CDR2 YYNGEE. For the CDR3, the DNA is TGTGCCAGCAGCGCACCACAGGGGGCAATCACTGAAGCTTTCTTT. This codes for CASSAPQGAITEAFF.

CDR3 sequence (DNA): TGTGCCAGCTCACTTGACCCGGGACGAAGGGCCCCCTACGAGCAGTACTTC. It encodes CASSLDPGRRAPYEQYF. V and J are TRBV18 and TRBJ2-7, with D perhaps given as TRBD1 or TRBD2 (5 bases each). Germline lookup yields CDR1 KGHSH and CDR2 LQKENI. The CDR3 has 17 amino acids. Trimming removed 4 bases at V and 2 bases at J, with 21 bases between.

V gene TRBV12-5 combines with J gene TRBJ1-2; tentative D call: TRBD1 (6 bases). CDR1 is LGHNT, CDR2 FRNRAP, per germline. CDR3 length equals 12 residues. Deletions cut 7 bases from V and 8 bases from J, with 14 bases between. The CDR3 here is CASVPGAPGYTF. Written as DNA, the CDR3 is TGTGCTAGTGTACCAGGGGCGCCCGGCTACACCTTC.

This chain links TRBV19 with TRBJ1-5; unclear D gene. The V end was cut by 6 bases, the J end by 4 bases, with 13 bases between. The germline CDR1 and CDR2 sequences are LNHDA and SQIVND (reference sequence). This CDR3 region has 14 residues. The chain's CDR3 is CASSPQTGNQPQHF. The CDR3 bases are TGTGCCAGTAGCCCACAGACTGGGAATCAGCCCCAGCATTTT.

DNA for the CDR3: TGTGCCAGCTCACTCTCACCGGGACTAGAGGACCCTCATGAGCAGTTCTTC. It codes for CASSLSPGLEDPHEQFF. The chain carries TRBV18 and TRBJ2-1, with TRBD2 matching 8 bases. CDR1 KGHSH and CDR2 LQKENI come from the germline V gene. This CDR3 comprises 17 residues. J lost 8 bases, V lost 4 bases, and 16 bases had no gene match. The whole variable domain, filled in from reference TRBV18 and TRBJ2-1, reads NAGVMQNPRHLVRRRGQEARLRCSPMKGHSHVYWYRQLPEEGLKFMVYLQKENIIDESGMPKERFSAEFPKEGPSILRIQQVVRGDSAAYFCASSLSPGLEDPHEQFFGPGTRLTVL.

The chain recombines TRBV6-6 with TRBJ1-3; D unresolved. V was pared by 5 bases and J by 1 base, with 9 bases between. Germline CDR1 is MNHNY and CDR2 is SVGAGI (reference sequence). The CDR3 extends over 14 amino acids. Here the CDR3 reads CASSRDFSGNTIYF. CDR3 bases: TGTGCCAGCAGTCGGGATTTTTCTGGAAACACCATATATTTT.

This chain connects TRBV28 to TRBJ2-7; D gene uncertain. The CDR3 runs 14 residues. The V end lost 3 bases, the J end lost 7 bases, and 16 bases lay between the germline ends. Germline assignment: CDR1 MDHEN and CDR2 SYDVKM. CDR3 coding DNA: TGTGCCAGCAGTTTGGGTCTGGCTCTGGGGGAGCAGTACTTC. Protein sequence: CASSLGLALGEQYF.

A note on this clone: The sample contains more than one DNA sequence encoding this CDR3. The chain combines TRBV2 with TRBJ2-5; D call uncertain. The CDR3 has 13 amino acids. Germline CDR1 SNHLY, CDR2 FYNNEI. Trimming stripped 1 base from V and 4 bases from J, with 7 bases between. The CDR3 DNA follows: TGTGCCAGCAGTGAAGGGTCGGGAGAGACCCAGTACTTC. Translation gives CASSEGSGETQYF.

The chain is built from TRBV7-2 and TRBJ1-1; 9 bases are shared with TRBD1. The germline CDR1 and CDR2 sequences are SGHTA and FQGNSA. This CDR3 comprises 13 residues. Trimming at V came to 5 bases and at J to 6 bases, leaving 4 bases not matched to a gene. The CDR3 spells CASSPRTGAEAFF. DNA for the CDR3: TGTGCCAGCAGCCCGAGGACAGGGGCTGAAGCTTTCTTT.

This clone appeared a few times. This chain links TRBV2 with TRBJ1-6; possible D gene TRBD1, 6 bases. The CDR3 contains 15 residues. From germline, CDR1 is SNHLY and CDR2 FYNNEI. V lost 4 bases and J 8 bases, leaving 15 bases between the germline ends. This chain's CDR3 is CASSGAGTWYSPLHF. Written as DNA, the CDR3 is TGTGCCAGCAGTGGGGCAGGGACATGGTATTCACCCCTCCACTTT. Looking up the rest from reference TRBV2 and TRBJ1-6 gives the full variable domain: EPEVTQTPSHQVTQMGQEVILRCVPISNHLYFYWYRQILGQKVEFLVSFYNNEISEKSEIFDDQFSVERPDGSNFTLKIRSTKLEDSAMYFCASSGAGTWYSPLHFGNGTRLTVT.

The chain carries TRBV5-6 and TRBJ2-1; TRBD2 agrees at 13 bases. The germline V gene encodes CDR1 SGHDT and CDR2 YYEEEE. J was trimmed by 7 bases and V by 0 bases; bases with no gene match: 10. The CDR3 is made up of 18 amino acids. The CDR3 region has the DNA TGTGCCAGCAGCTTGGTCGCGACTAGCGGGGGGCCGGGTAATGAGCAGTTCTTC. Amino acid sequence: CASSLVATSGGPGNEQFF.

The V and J genes are TRBV14 and TRBJ1-2, with TRBD1 identical over 7 bases. Per germline, CDR1 SGHDN and CDR2 FVKESK. The length of the CDR3 is 16 residues. With 5 bases clipped from V and 3 bases from J, the junction kept 12 bases outside the gene matches. CDR3 sequence: CASSLGWQGDHYGYTF. The CDR3 coding sequence is TGTGCCAGCAGCTTGGGTTGGCAGGGGGATCACTATGGCTACACCTTC.

As DNA, the CDR3 is TGTGCCAGCAGTTTGGGAGGGGACTCCTACAATGAGCAGTTCTTC. Its protein is CASSLGGDSYNEQFF. J is TRBJ2-1 and V is TRBV6-5; 7 bases match TRBD2. CDR1 and CDR2 from the germline V gene are MNHEY and SVGAGI. The ends lost 4 bases at V and 0 bases at J; junction bases unmatched: 3. CDR3 length: 15 amino acids.

This rearrangement joins TRBV5-1 to TRBJ1-5; 9 bases match TRBD1. V was clipped by 3 bases and J by 5 bases; unmatched bases: 3. Germline V lookup: CDR1 SGHRS, CDR2 YFSETQ. This CDR3 has 14 amino acids. Here the CDR3 DNA reads TGCGCCAGCAGCTGGGACAGGGCTGATCAGCCCCAGCATTTT. Translating gives CASSWDRADQPQHF.

The V call is TRBV2, the J call TRBJ1-3; 7 bases are a match to TRBD1. Trimming at V came to 6 bases and at J to 2 bases, leaving 10 bases not matched to a gene. The CDR3 extends over 16 amino acids. CDR1 is SNHLY, CDR2 FYNNEI, per germline. CDR3 loop: CASRRQGAGTGNTIYF. CDR3 nucleotides: TGTGCCAGCAGGAGACAGGGAGCGGGGACTGGAAACACCATATATTTT.

The rearrangement joins TRBV7-2 to TRBJ2-1, with 11 nucleotides matching TRBD2. Germline CDR1 and CDR2: SGHTA and FQGNSA. With 2 bases clipped from V and 6 bases from J, the junction kept 0 bases outside the gene matches. The CDR3 extends over 14 amino acids. Written as DNA, the CDR3 is TGTGCCAGCAGCTTAACTAGCGGGAGCAATGAGCAGTTCTTC. Translating gives CASSLTSGSNEQFF.

The V and J genes are TRBV21-1 and TRBJ1-2. TRBV21-1 is deemed a pseudogene. This CDR3 is built from 15 residues. The chain's CDR3 is CASSKDEPSPYGYTF. In DNA form, the CDR3 reads TGTGCCAGCAGCAAAGATGAGCCTTCCCCCTACGGCTACACCTTC.